Listed below are T cell receptor beta chains from one sample, sequenced in a study of cytomegalovirus exposure and HLA in healthy donors. The method was immunoSEQ multiplex PCR; TCRdb's version includes in-frame clones alone and lacks a portion of them. The sample includes approximately 88,000 clones, 95% to 97% of them seen just once. Sequencing used PBMCs. All receptors come from a woman aged 18-30 years in good health and CMV-seronegative. CDR3s include the opening cysteine and the closing phenylalanine or tryptophan. The D gene is left open where the match is weak. For some rows the clone size is stated as once, few or many, or as a class when expanded; others skip it.

D	V	J	size	CDR3	DNA
TRBD2	TRBV11-2	TRBJ2-1	.	CASSLALGAGGPNEQFF	TGTGCCAGCAGCTTAGCCCTCGGCGCGGGAGGGCCGAATGAGCAGTTCTTC
.	TRBV5-1	TRBJ2-2	.	CASSLGQVVAGELFF	TGCGCCAGCAGCTTGGGACAGGTTGTGGCCGGGGAGCTGTTTTTT
TRBD2	TRBV29-1	TRBJ2-1	.	CSVGLAVDNEQFF	TGCAGCGTTGGTCTAGCGGTTGACAATGAGCAGTTCTTC
.	TRBV19	TRBJ1-6	.	CASSTPGLHNSPLHF	TGTGCCAGTAGTACCCCGGGACTTCATAATTCACCCCTCCACTTT
.	TRBV13	TRBJ1-1	.	CASSLTGENTEAFF	TGTGCCAGCAGCTTAACAGGAGAGAACACTGAAGCTTTCTTT
TRBD1	TRBV6-5	TRBJ2-5	.	CASSGLGQGPSQYF	TGTGCCAGCAGTGGGCTTGGACAGGGCCCCAGCCAGTACTTC
TRBD1	TRBV9	TRBJ1-2	.	CASSDGQGSYGYTF	TGTGCCAGCAGCGACGGACAGGGAAGTTATGGCTACACCTTC
.	TRBV6-1	TRBJ1-1	.	CASSGGRGTEAFF	TGTGCCAGCAGTGGGGGCAGGGGCACTGAAGCTTTCTTT
TRBD2	TRBV27	TRBJ2-1	.	CASSYLRTSGRTEQFF	TGTGCCAGCAGTTACCTCAGGACTAGCGGGAGAACTGAGCAGTTCTTC
TRBD1	TRBV5-1	TRBJ2-3	.	CASSFPTGSTDTQYF	TGCGCCAGCAGCTTTCCGACAGGGAGCACAGATACGCAGTATTTT
TRBD2	TRBV4-1	TRBJ2-7	.	CASSQTGTSGRFYEQYF	TGCGCCAGCAGCCAAACCGGGACTAGCGGGAGGTTCTACGAGCAGTACTTC
TRBD2	TRBV7-9	TRBJ2-3	once	CASSARLAGDTQYF	TGTGCCAGCAGCGCTCGACTAGCGGGAGATACGCAGTATTTT
TRBD2	TRBV5-1	TRBJ2-5	.	CASSRPGLAKETQYF	TGCGCCAGCAGCAGGCCGGGACTAGCGAAAGAGACCCAGTACTTC
.	TRBV4-1	TRBJ2-5	.	CASSQDRGETQYF	TGCGCCAGCAGCCAAGACAGGGGTGAGACCCAGTACTTC
.	TRBV13	TRBJ2-5	.	CASSLDPRGHGTQYF	TGTGCCAGCAGCTTAGACCCTCGGGGACATGGGACCCAGTACTTC
.	TRBV5-1	TRBJ2-2	.	CASSLTGTGELFF	TGCGCCAGCAGCTTAACGGGGACCGGGGAGCTGTTTTTT
TRBD1	TRBV9	TRBJ2-7	.	CASSGQGTGPYEQYF	TGTGCCAGCAGCGGACAGGGGACGGGTCCCTACGAGCAGTACTTC
.	TRBV5-4	TRBJ2-7	.	CASRGDRSSYEQYF	TGTGCCAGCAGGGGAGACAGGAGCTCCTACGAGCAGTACTTC
.	TRBV13	TRBJ2-1	.	CASSSGGANAYNEQFF	TGTGCCAGCAGCTCCGGAGGGGCGAACGCCTACAATGAGCAGTTCTTC
TRBD1	TRBV27	TRBJ2-3	.	CASSFGDRIHTQYF	TGTGCCAGCAGTTTTGGGGACAGGATTCATACGCAGTATTTT
TRBD1	TRBV5-8	TRBJ2-4	.	CASSAGTDSLAKNIQYF	TGTGCCAGCAGTGCCGGGACAGACTCACTAGCCAAAAACATTCAGTACTTC
.	TRBV19	TRBJ1-2	.	CANSGVMGNYGYTF	TGTGCCAATAGCGGGGTCATGGGCAACTATGGCTACACCTTC
.	TRBV27	TRBJ2-7	.	CASSFLASPYEQYF	TGTGCCAGCAGTTTTCTAGCATCTCCTTACGAGCAGTACTTC
TRBD2	TRBV6-1	TRBJ2-3	.	CASSGLRAGGQVQYF	TGTGCCAGCAGTGGACTCAGAGCGGGAGGGCAGGTGCAGTATTTT
.	TRBV5-1	TRBJ1-4	.	CASSLGGLGREKLFF	TGCGCCAGCAGCTTGGGGGGACTAGGTCGTGAAAAACTGTTTTTT
TRBD1	TRBV7-9	TRBJ2-3	.	CASSLRKQGAKSTDTQYF	TGTGCCAGCAGCTTACGAAAACAGGGGGCGAAATCCACAGATACGCAGTATTTT
.	TRBV6-1	TRBJ2-7	.	CASSVRGGFELVYEQYF	TGTGCCAGCAGTGTCAGGGGTGGGTTTGAACTAGTTTACGAGCAGTACTTC
.	TRBV19	TRBJ2-7	once	CASSITRAHEQYF	TGTGCCAGTAGTATAACTAGGGCCCACGAGCAGTACTTC
.	TRBV6-6	TRBJ2-1	.	CASSYFETPSRDEQFF	TGTGCCAGCAGTTACTTCGAGACTCCCTCGCGGGATGAGCAGTTCTTC
.	TRBV6-5	TRBJ1-1	.	CASSIGEDTEAFF	TGTGCCAGCAGTATAGGGGAAGACACTGAAGCTTTCTTT
.	TRBV7-2	TRBJ2-5	.	CASSFVQGGETQYF	TGTGCCAGCAGCTTCGTACAGGGCGGGGAGACCCAGTACTTC
.	TRBV6-4	TRBJ2-3	.	CASSVAETSTDTQYF	TGTGCCAGCAGTGTCGCGGAGACTAGCACAGATACGCAGTATTTT
TRBD2	TRBV27	TRBJ2-7	.	CACRPGLAGGSNYEQYF	TGTGCCTGCAGACCCGGACTAGCGGGAGGTAGTAACTACGAGCAGTACTTC
TRBD2	TRBV28	TRBJ2-2	.	CASTGLAGGPNTGELFF	TGTGCCAGCACGGGACTAGCGGGAGGGCCGAACACCGGGGAGCTGTTTTTT
TRBD2	TRBV5-1	TRBJ2-1	.	CASSLDSGSYNEQFF	TGCGCCAGCAGCTTGGATAGCGGGAGTTACAATGAGCAGTTCTTC
TRBD1	TRBV6-1	TRBJ1-2	.	CASTETGHHYGYTF	TGTGCCAGCACCGAGACAGGGCATCACTATGGCTACACCTTC
.	TRBV6-4	TRBJ1-1	.	CASSEQRGTEAFF	TGTGCCAGCAGTGAGCAGAGGGGGACTGAAGCTTTCTTT
.	TRBV6-5	TRBJ1-3	.	CASSRQESSGNTIYF	TGTGCCAGCAGTAGACAGGAGAGCTCTGGAAACACCATATATTTT
TRBD1	TRBV10-3	TRBJ2-1	.	CATTGGDRVFHEQFF	TGTGCCACGACAGGCGGGGACAGGGTGTTTCATGAGCAGTTCTTC
.	TRBV5-8	TRBJ2-7	few	CASSPTYEQYF	TGTGCCAGCAGCCCAACCTACGAGCAGTACTTC
TRBD1	TRBV15	TRBJ2-5	.	CATSRDQGEETQYF	TGTGCCACCAGCAGAGACCAGGGGGAAGAGACCCAGTACTTC
.	TRBV11-2	TRBJ2-7	.	CASSFIFREIVYEQYF	TGTGCCAGCAGCTTCATATTCCGGGAGATCGTATACGAGCAGTACTTC
.	TRBV5-1	TRBJ2-7	.	CASSLVGGHSYEQYF	TGCGCCAGCAGCTTGGTCGGCGGGCATAGCTACGAGCAGTACTTC
TRBD2	TRBV13	TRBJ2-1	.	CASSFGSGTTWQFF	TGTGCCAGCAGCTTCGGTAGCGGGACCACCTGGCAGTTCTTC
.	TRBV5-1	TRBJ2-2	.	CASSSSRDTGELFF	TGCGCCAGCAGCTCGAGCAGGGACACCGGGGAGCTGTTTTTT
.	TRBV29-1	TRBJ1-1	.	CSVSRAGTEAFF	TGCAGCGTTTCCAGGGCCGGCACTGAAGCTTTCTTT
.	TRBV2	TRBJ2-6	.	CARGAQGKLTGANVLTF	TGTGCCAGGGGGGCACAGGGAAAACTTACTGGGGCCAACGTCCTGACTTTC
.	TRBV15	TRBJ2-2	.	CATSRVMFGTGELFF	TGTGCCACCAGCAGAGTCATGTTCGGCACCGGGGAGCTGTTTTTT
TRBD1	TRBV5-1	TRBJ2-5	.	CASSSTGVGQETQYF	TGCGCCAGCAGCTCGACAGGGGTAGGGCAAGAGACCCAGTACTTC
.	TRBV27	TRBJ2-3	.	CASTPGKSLGDTQYF	TGTGCCAGCACCCCAGGGAAATCTTTGGGAGATACGCAGTATTTT
.	TRBV25-1	TRBJ1-3	once	CASSEYVAITGNTIYF	TGTGCCAGCAGTGAATATGTAGCTATAACTGGAAACACCATATATTTT
TRBD1	TRBV6-5	TRBJ2-1	.	CASSSNDRDNEQFF	TGTGCCAGCAGTTCGAACGACAGGGACAATGAGCAGTTCTTC
.	TRBV11-2	TRBJ1-1	.	CASSLRPGDRNTEAFF	TGTGCCAGCAGCCTAAGACCCGGGGATCGGAACACTGAAGCTTTCTTT